Following are 27 T cell receptor beta chains from one sample sequenced in a study of T cell responses to AZD1222 COVID-19 vaccine. Method: immunoSEQ multiplex PCR; TCRdb's copy keeps in-frame clones and lacks some. The sample shows over 110,000 clones, roughly 93% of them seen only once. The starting material was peripheral blood, obtained 28 days after the second AZD1222 dose. Every receptor here comes from an adult who received the AZD1222 COVID-19 vaccine.

The CDR3 is CASSGVAVNSPLHF. CDR3 nucleotides: TGTGCCAGCAGCGGCGTGGCGGTTAATTCACCCCTCCACTTT. The chain combines TRBV9 with TRBJ1-6; D unclear. CDR1 is SGDLS and CDR2 is YYNGEE in the germline V gene. CDR3 length: 14 amino acids. V shed 3 bases and J shed 6 bases, with 10 bases lying between them.

This rearrangement joins TRBV5-4 to TRBJ1-2, with 9 bases lining up with TRBD1. Germline V gives CDR1 SGHNT, CDR2 YYREEE (reference sequence). The CDR3 loop spans 14 amino acids. With V trimmed by 5 bases and J by 7 bases, 9 bases remained unmatched. CDR3 coding DNA: TGTGCCAGCAGATATCCGGGACAGGGTTCTGGCTACACCTTC. Its protein product is CASRYPGQGSGYTF.

The chain combines TRBV2 with TRBJ2-1; TRBD2 matches 13 bases. The CDR3 length is 13 residues. Trimming cost V 11 bases and J 6 bases; bases outside gene matches: 4. CDR1 is SNHLY and CDR2 is FYNNEI in the germline V gene. The CDR3 DNA is TGTGCCGTACTAGCGGGAGGGGTCAATGAGCAGTTCTTC. Amino acids: CAVLAGGVNEQFF.

V usage is TRBV7-9 and J usage is TRBJ2-2; D remains unclear. V was clipped by 7 bases and J by 7 bases, with 13 bases between them. This CDR3 region has 13 residues. Germline CDR1 reads SEHNR; CDR2 reads FQNEAQ (reference sequence). CDR3 nucleotide sequence: TGTGCCAGCACCAACACGTGGGGCGGGGAGCTGTTTTTT. As protein: CASTNTWGGELFF.

This chain links TRBV3-1 (or the pseudogene TRBV3-2) with TRBJ1-4; 11 positions match TRBD1. Germline V gene lookup returns CDR1 LGHDT and CDR2 YNNKEL (reference sequence). The V segment lost 4 bases and the J segment 5 bases; nucleotides outside the gene matches: 3. CDR3 length: 15 residues. This chain's CDR3 is CASSRGQGANEKLFF. CDR3 DNA sequence: TGTGCCAGCAGCCGAGGACAGGGGGCAAATGAAAAACTGTTTTTT.

This clone was recorded once. The chain employs TRBV14 and TRBJ1-4; possible D gene TRBD1, 6 bases. The V end lost 5 bases, the J end lost 4 bases, and 14 bases lay between the germline ends. Germline V gives CDR1 SGHDN, CDR2 FVKESK. The CDR3 totals 15 residues. The CDR3: CASSYSGHLNEKLFF. CDR3 nucleotide sequence: TGTGCCAGCAGCTATTCGGGACACCTTAATGAAAAACTGTTTTTT.

The chain is built from TRBV3-1 (or the pseudogene TRBV3-2) and TRBJ1-2; the D is unclear. In germline, CDR1 is LGHDT, CDR2 YNNKEL (reference sequence). This CDR3 region has 13 residues. Trimming removed 4 bases from V and 8 bases from J, with 14 bases in between. CDR3 sequence reads: CASSPSGWEGYTF. DNA of the CDR3: TGTGCCAGCAGCCCGAGTGGGTGGGAAGGCTACACCTTC.

The V and J genes are TRBV19 and TRBJ1-5, with no clear D. This CDR3 is 16 amino acids long. V lost 2 bases and J 1 base, leaving 12 bases between the germline ends. The V gene's germline CDR1 is LNHDA and CDR2 SQIVND (reference sequence). CDR3 coding DNA: TGTGCCAGTAGTATAAGGGTCGAGGTGAGCAATCAGCCCCAGCATTTT. Its translation: CASSIRVEVSNQPQHF.

V gene TRBV18 combines with J gene TRBJ1-2; 7 bases agree with TRBD1. Germline assignment: CDR1 KGHSH and CDR2 LQKENI. V lost 5 bases, J lost 8 bases, and 5 bases stayed unmatched. The CDR3 totals 12 residues. CDR3 residues: CASSEQGEGYTF. The CDR3 bases are TGTGCCAGCTCAGAGCAGGGGGAAGGCTACACCTTC.

The rearrangement links TRBV19 to TRBJ1-1, with no clear D. Germline CDR1 reads LNHDA; CDR2 reads SQIVND (reference sequence). The V and J ends lost 3 bases and 0 bases respectively, with 8 bases between them. This CDR3 is 14 amino acids long. The CDR3 spells CASSISPVNTEAFF. CDR3 bases: TGTGCCAGTAGTATCTCTCCAGTGAACACTGAAGCTTTCTTT.

J is TRBJ1-5 and V is TRBV6-1; no reliable D call. Between the trimmed V and J ends, which lost 1 base and 2 bases, there was a span of 0 bases. Germline CDR1 MNHNS, CDR2 SASEGT. The CDR3 totals 12 residues. The CDR3, as DNA: TGTGCCAGCAGTGAAGGCAATCAGCCCCAGCATTTT. It codes for CASSEGNQPQHF.

This sequence joins TRBV29-1 and TRBJ2-7; D may be TRBD1 or TRBD2 (5 bases each). The V end was cut by 5 bases, the J end by 1 base, with 9 bases between. The CDR3 loop spans 12 amino acids. Germline assignment: CDR1 SQVTM and CDR2 ANQGSEA. The CDR3 spells CSVRDGSYEQYF. The CDR3, as DNA: TGCAGCGTTCGGGACGGTTCCTACGAGCAGTACTTC.

The V call is TRBV6-4, the J call TRBJ2-3, with D tentatively TRBD1 or TRBD2 (5 bases each). The germline V and J ends were trimmed by 2 bases and 6 bases, with 18 bases remaining between them. The CDR3 totals 16 residues. CDR1 and CDR2 (germline): MRHNA, SNTAGT. The CDR3 DNA reads TGTGCCAGCAGTGACCGGCCTCGGGACCCCCTTGATACGCAGTATTTT. Amino acid sequence: CASSDRPRDPLDTQYF.

This chain connects TRBV7-9 to TRBJ1-2; D ambiguous. The CDR3 extends over 15 amino acids. Germline V gene lookup returns CDR1 SEHNR and CDR2 FQNEAQ (reference sequence). V shed 5 bases and J shed 2 bases, with 15 bases lying between them. The CDR3 region is CASSARGFINYGYTF. The CDR3 coding sequence is TGTGCCAGCAGCGCACGAGGGTTTATCAACTATGGCTACACCTTC.

The chain recombines TRBV5-4 with TRBJ2-7; 7 bases agree with TRBD1. CDR1 SGHNT and CDR2 YYREEE come from the germline V gene (reference sequence). The CDR3 has 15 amino acids. With V trimmed by 6 bases and J by 1 base, 10 bases remained unmatched. CDR3 in amino acids: CASNPGGTRSYEQYF. The CDR3 bases are TGTGCCAGCAACCCAGGGGGTACTAGATCCTACGAGCAGTACTTC.

This rearrangement joins TRBV6-5 to TRBJ1-1; maybe TRBD1 (5 bases). The CDR3 has 12 residues. Between the trimmed V and J ends, which lost 10 bases and 7 bases, there was a span of 16 bases. CDR1 and CDR2 (germline): MNHEY, SVGAGI. The CDR3 coding sequence is TGTGCCACCTCGAGATCTCAGGGTGAAGCTTTCTTT. It codes for CATSRSQGEAFF.

This chain uses TRBV19 with TRBJ1-1; 7 positions match TRBD1. Germline V gene sequence: CDR1 LNHDA, CDR2 SQIVND (reference sequence). The CDR3 runs 16 residues. With 1 base clipped from V and 0 bases from J, the junction kept 5 bases outside the gene matches. The CDR3 sequence is CASSIGQGYMNTEAFF. Here the CDR3 DNA reads TGTGCCAGTAGTATAGGACAGGGCTATATGAACACTGAAGCTTTCTTT. Drawing the rest from reference TRBV19 and TRBJ1-1, the complete variable domain is DGGITQSPKYLFRKEGQNVTLSCEQNLNHDAMYWYRQDPGQGLRLIYYSQIVNDFQKGDIAEGYSVSREKKESFPLTVTSAQKNPTAFYLCASSIGQGYMNTEAFFGQGTRLTVV.

This sequence joins TRBV28 and TRBJ1-4; 7 positions match TRBD1. The V segment lost 10 bases and the J segment 1 base; nucleotides outside the gene matches: 6. CDR1 is MDHEN and CDR2 is SYDVKM in the germline V gene. The CDR3 contains 14 residues. The CDR3 DNA is TGTGCCACTTGCTCAGGGGGAACTAATGAAAAACTGTTTTTT. Translation gives CATCSGGTNEKLFF. Full variable domain (rest looked up from reference TRBV28 and TRBJ1-4): DVKVTQSSRYLVKRTGEKVFLECVQDMDHENMFWYRQDPGLGLRLIYFSYDVKMKEKGDIPEGYSVSREKKERFSLILESASTNQTSMYLCATCSGGTNEKLFFGSGTQLSVL.

The V and J genes are TRBV27 and TRBJ2-7, with 8 nucleotides matching TRBD1. Germline-derived CDR1 and CDR2 are MNHEY and SMNVEV (reference sequence). CDR3 size: 18 residues. The junction had 16 bases not matched to a gene; V was cut back by 6 bases and J by 0 bases. CDR3 protein: CASSRGTGQPFFSYEQYF. CDR3 bases: TGTGCCAGCAGCAGAGGGACAGGCCAACCGTTCTTCTCCTACGAGCAGTACTTC.

The J gene is TRBJ1-5, the V gene TRBV7-2, with TRBD1 matching over 9 bases. The CDR3 has 15 amino acids. J was trimmed by 5 bases and V by 4 bases; bases with no gene match: 6. Germline CDR1 reads SGHTA; CDR2 reads FQGNSA. This CDR3 reads CASSSRTGADQPQHF. CDR3 nucleotides: TGTGCCAGCAGCTCCCGGACAGGGGCAGATCAGCCCCAGCATTTT. Full variable domain (outside the CDR3, taken from reference TRBV7-2 and TRBJ1-5): GAGVSQSPSNKVTEKGKDVELRCDPISGHTALYWYRQSLGQGLEFLIYFQGNSAPDKSGLPSDRFSAERTGGSVSTLTIQRTQQEDSAVYLCASSSRTGADQPQHFGDGTRLSIL.

The chain joins TRBV6-5 to TRBJ1-1; 9 bases match TRBD1. Trimming removed 2 bases from V and 1 base from J; junction bases left unmatched: 2. CDR1 is MNHEY and CDR2 is SVGAGI in the germline V gene. There are 15 residues in the CDR3. This CDR3 reads CASSYGTGKNTEAFF. CDR3 nucleotide sequence: TGTGCCAGCAGTTACGGGACAGGGAAGAACACTGAAGCTTTCTTT.

The chain couples TRBV7-9 to TRBJ2-1; 8 positions match TRBD1. Germline V gene sequence: CDR1 SEHNR, CDR2 FQNEAQ (reference sequence). With 3 bases clipped from V and 4 bases from J, the junction kept 5 bases outside the gene matches. The CDR3 totals 15 residues. The CDR3: CASSFAGGTYNEQFF. As DNA, the CDR3 is TGTGCCAGCAGCTTCGCAGGGGGCACATACAATGAGCAGTTCTTC.

Notes on this clone: The same CDR3 is also encoded by other DNA sequences in this sample. CDR3 DNA: TGTGCCAGTACCCGGAGGGGGATCACTGAAGCTTTCTTT. Amino acids: CASTRRGITEAFF. V usage is TRBV19 and J usage is TRBJ1-1, with a weak D call TRBD1 (6 bases). Trimming took off 7 bases at V and 4 bases at J, with 13 bases between the two ends. CDR3 size: 13 residues. Germline-derived CDR1 and CDR2 are LNHDA and SQIVND (reference sequence).

The rearrangement uses TRBV18 and TRBJ1-1; 8 bases are shared with TRBD1. Germline assignment: CDR1 KGHSH and CDR2 LQKENI. The CDR3 totals 17 residues. V gave up 3 bases and J gave up 0 bases; unmatched junction bases: 9. The CDR3 spells CASSPSGQGRVNTEAFF. The DNA for the CDR3 is TGTGCCAGCTCACCTTCCGGACAGGGTCGCGTGAACACTGAAGCTTTCTTT.

The genes are TRBV6-6 and TRBJ2-5; D unresolved. Germline V gene data show CDR1 as MNHNY and CDR2 as SVGAGI (reference sequence). This CDR3 comprises 11 residues. Trimming pared 7 bases from V and 5 bases from J, leaving 8 bases between. This CDR3 is CASMLGETQYF. The CDR3, as DNA: TGTGCCAGCATGTTGGGGGAGACCCAGTACTTC.

As concerns this clone: Other DNA sequences in this sample translate to the same CDR3. J is TRBJ1-5 and V is TRBV27; D gene uncertain. Germline V gives CDR1 MNHEY, CDR2 SMNVEV (reference sequence). The CDR3 has 14 residues. Trimming removed 3 bases at V and 0 bases at J, with 6 bases between. The DNA for the CDR3 is TGTGCCAGCAGTTTTGGCGCTAGCAATCAGCCCCAGCATTTT. It encodes CASSFGASNQPQHF.

The J gene is TRBJ1-1, the V gene TRBV5-4; 8 nucleotides align to TRBD1. This CDR3 spans 13 amino acids. CDR1 is SGHNT and CDR2 is YYREEE in the germline V gene (reference sequence). Losses at the gene ends were 2 bases for V and 8 bases for J; bases not matched to a gene: 5. CDR3 nucleotide sequence: TGTGCCAGCAGCTTATCGGGACAGGTAGAAGCTTTCTTT. As protein: CASSLSGQVEAFF.